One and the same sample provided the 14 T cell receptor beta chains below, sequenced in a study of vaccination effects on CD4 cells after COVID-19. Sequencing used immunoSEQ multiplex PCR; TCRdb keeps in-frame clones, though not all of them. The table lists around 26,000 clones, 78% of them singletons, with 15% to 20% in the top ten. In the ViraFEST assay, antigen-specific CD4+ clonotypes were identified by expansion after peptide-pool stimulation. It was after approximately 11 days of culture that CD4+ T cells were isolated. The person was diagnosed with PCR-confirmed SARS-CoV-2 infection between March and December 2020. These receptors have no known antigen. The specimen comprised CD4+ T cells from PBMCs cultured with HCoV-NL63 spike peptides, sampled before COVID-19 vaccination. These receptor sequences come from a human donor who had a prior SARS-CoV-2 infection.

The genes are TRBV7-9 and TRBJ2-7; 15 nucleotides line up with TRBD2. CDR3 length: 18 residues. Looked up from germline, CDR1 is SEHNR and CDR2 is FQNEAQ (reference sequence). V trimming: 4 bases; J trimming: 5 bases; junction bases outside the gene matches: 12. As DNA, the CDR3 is TGTGCCAGCAGCTCCATAGCCCCGGGACTAGCGGGAGGAGACGAGCAGTACTTC. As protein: CASSSIAPGLAGGDEQYF. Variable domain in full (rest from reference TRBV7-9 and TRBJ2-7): DTGVSQNPRHKITKRGQNVTFRCDPISEHNRLYWYRQTLGQGPEFLTYFQNEAQLEKSRLLSDRFSAERPKGSFSTLEIQRTEQGDSAMYLCASSSIAPGLAGGDEQYFGPGTRLTVT.

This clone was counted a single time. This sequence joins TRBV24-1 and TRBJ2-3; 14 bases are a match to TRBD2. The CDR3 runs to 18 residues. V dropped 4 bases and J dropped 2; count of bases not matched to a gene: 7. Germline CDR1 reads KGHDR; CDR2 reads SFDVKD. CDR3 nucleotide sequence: TGTGCCACCAGTGACCCGGGACTAGCGGGAGCCCCCACAGATACGCAGTATTTT. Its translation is CATSDPGLAGAPTDTQYF.

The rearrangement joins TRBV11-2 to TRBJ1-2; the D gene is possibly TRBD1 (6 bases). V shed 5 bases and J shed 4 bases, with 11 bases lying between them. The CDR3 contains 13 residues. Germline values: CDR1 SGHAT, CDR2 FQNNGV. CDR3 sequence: CASSQGGIYGYTF. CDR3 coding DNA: TGTGCCAGCAGCCAAGGGGGGATCTATGGCTACACCTTC.

The CDR3 protein is CASSQRQGAGEQYF. The CDR3 region has the DNA TGTGCCAGCAGTCAAAGACAGGGGGCGGGGGAGCAGTACTTC. The gene calls are TRBV6-6 and TRBJ2-7; 10 nucleotides agree with TRBD1. Germline V gene sequence: CDR1 MNHNY, CDR2 SVGAGI (reference sequence). The CDR3 sequence is 14 residues long. The junction had 8 bases not matched to a gene; V was cut back by 5 bases and J by 7 bases.

The CDR3, as DNA: TGTGCCACCAGCAGACGACAGGGGGCCGGTGAGCAGTACTTC. It is translated as CATSRRQGAGEQYF. The chain links TRBV15 to TRBJ2-7, with 10 bases that match TRBD1. The trim removed 2 bases at V and 7 bases at J, leaving 5 bases unmatched. This CDR3 is 14 amino acids long. Germline V CDR1 and CDR2: LNHNV, YYDKDF (reference sequence).

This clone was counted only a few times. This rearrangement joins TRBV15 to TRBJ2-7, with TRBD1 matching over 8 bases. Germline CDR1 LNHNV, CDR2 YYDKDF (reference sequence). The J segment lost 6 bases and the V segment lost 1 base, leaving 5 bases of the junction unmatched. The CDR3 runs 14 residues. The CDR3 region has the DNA TGTGCCACCAGCAGAGGAGGGACAGGAGTCGAGCAGTACTTC. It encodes CATSRGGTGVEQYF. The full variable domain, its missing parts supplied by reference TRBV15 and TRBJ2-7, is DAMVIQNPRYQVTQFGKPVTLSCSQTLNHNVMYWYQQKSSQAPKLLFHYYDKDFNNEADTPDNFQSRRPNTSFCFLDIRSPGLGDTAMYLCATSRGGTGVEQYFGPGTRLTVT.

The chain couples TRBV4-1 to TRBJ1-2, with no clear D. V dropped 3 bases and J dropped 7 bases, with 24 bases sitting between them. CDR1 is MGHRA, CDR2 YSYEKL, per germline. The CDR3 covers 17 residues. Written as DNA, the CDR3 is TGCGCCAGCAGCCATATCCTCCCCGGACCTACCTCAACTGGCTACACCTTC. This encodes CASSHILPGPTSTGYTF.

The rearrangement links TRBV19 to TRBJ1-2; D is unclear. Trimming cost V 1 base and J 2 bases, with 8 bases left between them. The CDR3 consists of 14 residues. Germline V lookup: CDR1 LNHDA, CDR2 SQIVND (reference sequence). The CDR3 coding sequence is TGTGCCAGTAGTATAGTGGTGGCGAACTATGGCTACACCTTC. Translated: CASSIVVANYGYTF.

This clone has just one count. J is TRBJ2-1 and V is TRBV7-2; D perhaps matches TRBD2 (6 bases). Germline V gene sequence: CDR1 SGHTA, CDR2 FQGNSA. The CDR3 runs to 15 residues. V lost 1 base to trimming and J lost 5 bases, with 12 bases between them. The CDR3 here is CASSLDGRTNNEQFF. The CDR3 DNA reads TGTGCCAGCAGCTTAGACGGGAGAACCAACAATGAGCAGTTCTTC.

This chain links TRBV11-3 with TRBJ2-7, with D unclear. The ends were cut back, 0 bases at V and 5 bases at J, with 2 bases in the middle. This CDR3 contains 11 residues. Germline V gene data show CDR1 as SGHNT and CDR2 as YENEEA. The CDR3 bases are TGTGCCAGCAGCTTAGATAACGAGCAGTACTTC. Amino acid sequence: CASSLDNEQYF.

CDR3 region: CASSQDPGRHGELFF. The CDR3, as DNA: TGTGCCAGCAGCCAAGATCCAGGGAGGCACGGGGAGCTGTTTTTT. J is TRBJ2-2 and V is TRBV3-1 (or the pseudogene TRBV3-2); TRBD2 is a possible D gene (6 bases). V shed 0 bases and J shed 7 bases, with 12 bases lying between them. This CDR3 has 15 residues. Looked up from germline, CDR1 is LGHDT and CDR2 is YNNKEL (reference sequence).

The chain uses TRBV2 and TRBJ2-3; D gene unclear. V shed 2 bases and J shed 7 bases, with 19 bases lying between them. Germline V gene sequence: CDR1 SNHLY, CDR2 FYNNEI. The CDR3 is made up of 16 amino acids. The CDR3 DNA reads TGTGCCAGCAGTGAAAACAGTAGACTTTTGGAGTATACGCAGTATTTT. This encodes CASSENSRLLEYTQYF.

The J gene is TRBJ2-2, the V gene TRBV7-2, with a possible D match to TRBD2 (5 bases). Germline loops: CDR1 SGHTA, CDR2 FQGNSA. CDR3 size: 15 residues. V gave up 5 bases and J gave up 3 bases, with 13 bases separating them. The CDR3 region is CASSTRLADTGELFF. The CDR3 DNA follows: TGTGCCAGCAGCACCAGGCTAGCAGACACCGGGGAGCTGTTTTTT.

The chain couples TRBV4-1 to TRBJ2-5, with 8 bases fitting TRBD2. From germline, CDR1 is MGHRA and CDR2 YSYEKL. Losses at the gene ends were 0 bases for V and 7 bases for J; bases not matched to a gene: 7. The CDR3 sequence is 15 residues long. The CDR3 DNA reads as TGCGCCAGCAGCCAAGATCTGGGACTAGGGGGGACCCAGTACTTC. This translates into CASSQDLGLGGTQYF.